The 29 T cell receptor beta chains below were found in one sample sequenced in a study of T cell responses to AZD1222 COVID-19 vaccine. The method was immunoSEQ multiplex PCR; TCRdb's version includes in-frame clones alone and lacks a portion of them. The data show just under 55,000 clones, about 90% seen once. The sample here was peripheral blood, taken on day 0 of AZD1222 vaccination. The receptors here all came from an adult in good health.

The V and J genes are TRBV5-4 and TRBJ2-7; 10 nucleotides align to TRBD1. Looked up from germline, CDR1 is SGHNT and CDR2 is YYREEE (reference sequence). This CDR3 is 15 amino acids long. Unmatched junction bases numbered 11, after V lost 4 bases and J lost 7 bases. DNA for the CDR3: TGTGCCAGCAGCCCAGTCCCGGGACAGGGGTGGGAGCAGTACTTC. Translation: CASSPVPGQGWEQYF.

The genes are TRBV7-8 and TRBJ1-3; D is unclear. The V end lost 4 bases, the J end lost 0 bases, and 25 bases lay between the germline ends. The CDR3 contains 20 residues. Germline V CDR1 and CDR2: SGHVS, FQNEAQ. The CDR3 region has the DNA TGTGCCAGCAGCTCTACCTTCGGGCGCTACGTGCTCCTCTCTGGAAACACCATATATTTT. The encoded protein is CASSSTFGRYVLLSGNTIYF.

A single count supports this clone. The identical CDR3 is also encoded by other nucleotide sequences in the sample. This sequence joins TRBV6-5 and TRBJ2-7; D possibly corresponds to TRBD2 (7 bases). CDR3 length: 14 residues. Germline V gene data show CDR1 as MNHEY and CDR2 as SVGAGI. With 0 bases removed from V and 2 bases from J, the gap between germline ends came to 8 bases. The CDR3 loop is CASSYSRGPYEQYF. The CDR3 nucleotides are TGTGCCAGCAGTTACTCGCGGGGGCCCTACGAGCAGTACTTC.

The CDR3 nucleotides are TGTGCCAGCAGTGAAAACAGGGGTAATGGCTACACCTTC. Its protein product is CASSENRGNGYTF. The chain combines TRBV2 with TRBJ1-2; 7 nucleotides match TRBD1. Germline V gives CDR1 SNHLY, CDR2 FYNNEI. This CDR3 contains 13 residues. Trimming removed 2 bases from V and 6 bases from J; junction bases left unmatched: 3.

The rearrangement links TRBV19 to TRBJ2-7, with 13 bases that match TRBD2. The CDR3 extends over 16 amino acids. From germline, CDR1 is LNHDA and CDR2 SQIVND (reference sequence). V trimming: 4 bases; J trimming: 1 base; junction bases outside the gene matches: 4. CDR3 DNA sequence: TGTGCCAGTAGTAAACGGACTAGCGGGGGATCCTACGAGCAGTACTTC. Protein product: CASSKRTSGGSYEQYF. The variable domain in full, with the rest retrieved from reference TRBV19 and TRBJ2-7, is DGGITQSPKYLFRKEGQNVTLSCEQNLNHDAMYWYRQDPGQGLRLIYYSQIVNDFQKGDIAEGYSVSREKKESFPLTVTSAQKNPTAFYLCASSKRTSGGSYEQYFGPGTRLTVT.

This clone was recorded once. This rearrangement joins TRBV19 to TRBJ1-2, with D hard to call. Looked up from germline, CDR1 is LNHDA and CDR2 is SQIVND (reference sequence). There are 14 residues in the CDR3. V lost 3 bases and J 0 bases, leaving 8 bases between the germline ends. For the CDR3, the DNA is TGTGCCAGTAGTATGGGCCGAGCTAACTATGGCTACACCTTC. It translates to CASSMGRANYGYTF. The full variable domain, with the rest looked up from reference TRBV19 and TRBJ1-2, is DGGITQSPKYLFRKEGQNVTLSCEQNLNHDAMYWYRQDPGQGLRLIYYSQIVNDFQKGDIAEGYSVSREKKESFPLTVTSAQKNPTAFYLCASSMGRANYGYTFGSGTRLTVV.

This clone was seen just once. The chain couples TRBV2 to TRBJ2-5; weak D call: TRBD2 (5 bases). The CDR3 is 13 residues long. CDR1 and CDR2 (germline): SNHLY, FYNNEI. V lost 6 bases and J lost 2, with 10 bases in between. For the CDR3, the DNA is TGTGCCAGCAGCCCACGGGAACAAGAGACCCAGTACTTC. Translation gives CASSPREQETQYF.

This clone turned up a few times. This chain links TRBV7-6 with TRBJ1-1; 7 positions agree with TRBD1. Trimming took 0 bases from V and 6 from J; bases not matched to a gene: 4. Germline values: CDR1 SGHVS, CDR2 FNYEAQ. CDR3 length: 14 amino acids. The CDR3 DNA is TGTGCCAGCAGCTTAGCTAGACAGGGCCCTGAAGCTTTCTTT. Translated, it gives CASSLARQGPEAFF.

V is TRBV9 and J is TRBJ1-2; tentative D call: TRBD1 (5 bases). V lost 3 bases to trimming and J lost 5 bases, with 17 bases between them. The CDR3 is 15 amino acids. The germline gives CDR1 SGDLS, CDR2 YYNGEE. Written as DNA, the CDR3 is TGTGCCAGCAGCGCTTACGACAGCTTATCGTATGGCTACACCTTC. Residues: CASSAYDSLSYGYTF.

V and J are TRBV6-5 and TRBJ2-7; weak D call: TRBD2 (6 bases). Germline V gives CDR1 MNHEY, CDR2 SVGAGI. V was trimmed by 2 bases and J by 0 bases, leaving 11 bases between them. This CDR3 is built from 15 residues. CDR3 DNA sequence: TGTGCCAGCAGTTACCGGAAGGACTACTCCTACGAGCAGTACTTC. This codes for CASSYRKDYSYEQYF.

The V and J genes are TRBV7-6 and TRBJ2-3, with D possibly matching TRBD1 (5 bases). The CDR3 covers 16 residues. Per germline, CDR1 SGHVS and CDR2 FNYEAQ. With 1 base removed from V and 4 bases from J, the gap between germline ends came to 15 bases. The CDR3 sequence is CASSLGQGYRADTQYF. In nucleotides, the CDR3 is TGTGCCAGCAGCTTAGGTCAGGGATATAGAGCAGATACGCAGTATTTT. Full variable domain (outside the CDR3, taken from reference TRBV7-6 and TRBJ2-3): GAGVSQSPRYKVTKRGQDVALRCDPISGHVSLYWYRQALGQGPEFLTYFNYEAQQDKSGLPNDRFSAERPEGSISTLTIQRTEQRDSAMYRCASSLGQGYRADTQYFGPGTRLTVL.

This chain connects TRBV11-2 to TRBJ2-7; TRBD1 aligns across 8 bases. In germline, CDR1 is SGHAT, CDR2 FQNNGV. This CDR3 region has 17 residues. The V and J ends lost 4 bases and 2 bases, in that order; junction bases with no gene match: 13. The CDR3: CASSSTSGTGATYEQYF. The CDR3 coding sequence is TGTGCCAGCAGCTCAACATCCGGGACAGGCGCTACCTACGAGCAGTACTTC.

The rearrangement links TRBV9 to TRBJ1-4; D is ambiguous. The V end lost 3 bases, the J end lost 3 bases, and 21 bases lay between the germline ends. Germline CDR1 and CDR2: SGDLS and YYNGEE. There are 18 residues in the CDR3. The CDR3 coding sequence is TGTGCCAGCAGCGCAGGAGACCGGGGAGGTTCGTCTAATGAAAAACTGTTTTTT. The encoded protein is CASSAGDRGGSSNEKLFF.

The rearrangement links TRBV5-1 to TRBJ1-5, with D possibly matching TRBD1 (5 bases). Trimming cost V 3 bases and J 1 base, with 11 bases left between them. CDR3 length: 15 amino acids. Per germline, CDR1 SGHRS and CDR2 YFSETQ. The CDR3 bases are TGCGCCAGCAGCTCTTCGGGGGAGAGCAATCAGCCCCAGCATTTT. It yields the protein CASSSSGESNQPQHF.

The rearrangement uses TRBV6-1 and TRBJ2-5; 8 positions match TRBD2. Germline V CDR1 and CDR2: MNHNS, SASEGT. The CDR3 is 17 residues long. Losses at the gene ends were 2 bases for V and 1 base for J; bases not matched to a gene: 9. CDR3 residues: CASSENPRGEFQETQYF. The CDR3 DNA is TGTGCCAGCAGTGAAAATCCGCGGGGGGAGTTCCAAGAGACCCAGTACTTC.

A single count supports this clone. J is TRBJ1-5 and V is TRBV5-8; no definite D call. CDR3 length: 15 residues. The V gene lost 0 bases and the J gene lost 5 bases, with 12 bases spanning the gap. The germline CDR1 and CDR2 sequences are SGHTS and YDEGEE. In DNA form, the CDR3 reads TGTGCCAGCAGCTTGGTGACGGTTTGGGATCAGCCCCAGCATTTT. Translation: CASSLVTVWDQPQHF.

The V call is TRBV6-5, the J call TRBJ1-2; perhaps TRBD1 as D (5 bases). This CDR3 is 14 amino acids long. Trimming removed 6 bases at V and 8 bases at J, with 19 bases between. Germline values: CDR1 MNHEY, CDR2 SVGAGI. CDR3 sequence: CASRASGGSSGYTF. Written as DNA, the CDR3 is TGTGCCAGCAGGGCCTCCGGGGGGTCGTCCGGCTACACCTTC.

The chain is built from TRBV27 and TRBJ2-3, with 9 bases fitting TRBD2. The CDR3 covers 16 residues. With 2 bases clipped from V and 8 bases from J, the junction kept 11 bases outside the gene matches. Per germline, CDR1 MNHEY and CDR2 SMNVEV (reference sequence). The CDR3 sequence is CASSLIGGGAVGTQYF. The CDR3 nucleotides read TGTGCCAGCAGTTTAATAGGCGGGGGGGCCGTGGGTACGCAGTATTTT.

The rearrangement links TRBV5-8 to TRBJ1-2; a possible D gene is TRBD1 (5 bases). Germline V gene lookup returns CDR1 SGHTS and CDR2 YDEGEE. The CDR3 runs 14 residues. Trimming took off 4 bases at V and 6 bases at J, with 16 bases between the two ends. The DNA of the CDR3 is TGTGCCAGCAGCCCCGGACAATGGGGGGATGGCTACACCTTC. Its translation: CASSPGQWGDGYTF.

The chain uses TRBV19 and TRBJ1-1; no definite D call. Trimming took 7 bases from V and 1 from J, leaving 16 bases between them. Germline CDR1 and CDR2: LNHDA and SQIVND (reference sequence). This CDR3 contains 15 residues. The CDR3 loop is CASIKGYHENTEAFF. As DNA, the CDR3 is TGTGCCAGTATAAAGGGTTATCATGAGAACACTGAAGCTTTCTTT. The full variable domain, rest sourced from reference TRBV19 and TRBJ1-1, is DGGITQSPKYLFRKEGQNVTLSCEQNLNHDAMYWYRQDPGQGLRLIYYSQIVNDFQKGDIAEGYSVSREKKESFPLTVTSAQKNPTAFYLCASIKGYHENTEAFFGQGTRLTVV.

DNA of the CDR3: TGCGCCAGCAGCCAAAGTCCTAACGGAAGGGGAGACGGGGAGCTGTTTTTT. The encoded protein is CASSQSPNGRGDGELFF. The rearrangement joins TRBV4-3 to TRBJ2-2; the D call may be TRBD1 or TRBD2 (5 bases each). This CDR3 contains 17 residues. CDR1 and CDR2 from the germline V gene are LGHNA and YSLEER. The V end lost 2 bases, the J end lost 7 bases, and 20 bases lay between the germline ends.

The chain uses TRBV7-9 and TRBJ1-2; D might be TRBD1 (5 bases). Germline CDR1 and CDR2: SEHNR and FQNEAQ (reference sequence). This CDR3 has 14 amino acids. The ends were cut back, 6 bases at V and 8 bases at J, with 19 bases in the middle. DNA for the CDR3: TGTGCCAGCAGTTCCCCCGGGACTGCTAGAGGCTACACCTTC. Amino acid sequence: CASSSPGTARGYTF.

CDR3 region: CASSLAPLGGIGQGNYGYTF. In DNA form, the CDR3 reads TGCGCCAGCAGCTTGGCCCCCCTTGGTGGGATCGGACAGGGTAACTATGGCTACACCTTC. The genes are TRBV5-1 and TRBJ1-2; 8 bases are a match to TRBD1. The V segment lost 0 bases and the J segment 1 base; nucleotides outside the gene matches: 17. The CDR3 consists of 20 residues. Germline CDR1 reads SGHRS; CDR2 reads YFSETQ.

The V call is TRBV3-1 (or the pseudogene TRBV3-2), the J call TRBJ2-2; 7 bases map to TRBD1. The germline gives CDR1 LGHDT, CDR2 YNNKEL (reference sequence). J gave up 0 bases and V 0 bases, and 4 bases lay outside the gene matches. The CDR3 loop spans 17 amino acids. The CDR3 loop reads CASSQDQDRPNTGELFF. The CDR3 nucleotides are TGTGCCAGCAGCCAAGACCAGGACAGGCCGAACACCGGGGAGCTGTTTTTT.

CDR3 nucleotide sequence: TGTGCCAGCAGCTTCGGGGGGGAGAACACTGAAGCTTTCTTT. This encodes CASSFGGENTEAFF. The rearrangement uses TRBV7-2 and TRBJ1-1, with D tentatively TRBD1 (5 bases). Germline lookup yields CDR1 SGHTA and CDR2 FQGNSA. The CDR3 extends over 14 amino acids. Trimming cost V 3 bases and J 1 base, with 9 bases left between them.

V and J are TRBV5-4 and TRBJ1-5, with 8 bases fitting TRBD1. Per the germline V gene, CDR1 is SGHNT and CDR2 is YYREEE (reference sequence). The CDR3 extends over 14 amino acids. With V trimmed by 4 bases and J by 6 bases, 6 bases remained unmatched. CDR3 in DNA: TGTGCCAGCAGCCCGGACAGGGCAGGTCAGCCCCAGCATTTT. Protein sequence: CASSPDRAGQPQHF.

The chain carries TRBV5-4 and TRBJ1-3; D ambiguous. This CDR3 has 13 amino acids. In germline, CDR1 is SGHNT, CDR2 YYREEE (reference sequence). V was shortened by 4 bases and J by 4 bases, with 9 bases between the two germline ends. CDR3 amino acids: CASSRPAGNTIYF. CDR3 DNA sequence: TGTGCCAGCAGCCGGCCCGCCGGAAACACCATATATTTT. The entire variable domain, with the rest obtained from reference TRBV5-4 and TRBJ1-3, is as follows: ETGVTQSPTHLIKTRGQQVTLRCSSQSGHNTVSWYQQALGQGPQFIFQYYREEENGRGNFPPRFSGLQFPNYSSELNVNALELDDSALYLCASSRPAGNTIYFGEGSWLTVV.

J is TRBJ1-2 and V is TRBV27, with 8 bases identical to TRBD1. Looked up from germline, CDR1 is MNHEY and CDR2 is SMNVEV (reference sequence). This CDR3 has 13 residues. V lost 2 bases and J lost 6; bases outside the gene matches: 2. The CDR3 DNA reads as TGTGCCAGCAGTTTACCAGGGGGCAATGGCTACACCTTC. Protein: CASSLPGGNGYTF.

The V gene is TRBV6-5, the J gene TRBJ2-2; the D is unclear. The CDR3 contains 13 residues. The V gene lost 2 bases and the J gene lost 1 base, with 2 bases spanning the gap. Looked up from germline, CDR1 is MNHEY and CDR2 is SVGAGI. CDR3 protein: CASSYLNTGELFF. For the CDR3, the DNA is TGTGCCAGCAGTTACCTGAACACCGGGGAGCTGTTTTTT.